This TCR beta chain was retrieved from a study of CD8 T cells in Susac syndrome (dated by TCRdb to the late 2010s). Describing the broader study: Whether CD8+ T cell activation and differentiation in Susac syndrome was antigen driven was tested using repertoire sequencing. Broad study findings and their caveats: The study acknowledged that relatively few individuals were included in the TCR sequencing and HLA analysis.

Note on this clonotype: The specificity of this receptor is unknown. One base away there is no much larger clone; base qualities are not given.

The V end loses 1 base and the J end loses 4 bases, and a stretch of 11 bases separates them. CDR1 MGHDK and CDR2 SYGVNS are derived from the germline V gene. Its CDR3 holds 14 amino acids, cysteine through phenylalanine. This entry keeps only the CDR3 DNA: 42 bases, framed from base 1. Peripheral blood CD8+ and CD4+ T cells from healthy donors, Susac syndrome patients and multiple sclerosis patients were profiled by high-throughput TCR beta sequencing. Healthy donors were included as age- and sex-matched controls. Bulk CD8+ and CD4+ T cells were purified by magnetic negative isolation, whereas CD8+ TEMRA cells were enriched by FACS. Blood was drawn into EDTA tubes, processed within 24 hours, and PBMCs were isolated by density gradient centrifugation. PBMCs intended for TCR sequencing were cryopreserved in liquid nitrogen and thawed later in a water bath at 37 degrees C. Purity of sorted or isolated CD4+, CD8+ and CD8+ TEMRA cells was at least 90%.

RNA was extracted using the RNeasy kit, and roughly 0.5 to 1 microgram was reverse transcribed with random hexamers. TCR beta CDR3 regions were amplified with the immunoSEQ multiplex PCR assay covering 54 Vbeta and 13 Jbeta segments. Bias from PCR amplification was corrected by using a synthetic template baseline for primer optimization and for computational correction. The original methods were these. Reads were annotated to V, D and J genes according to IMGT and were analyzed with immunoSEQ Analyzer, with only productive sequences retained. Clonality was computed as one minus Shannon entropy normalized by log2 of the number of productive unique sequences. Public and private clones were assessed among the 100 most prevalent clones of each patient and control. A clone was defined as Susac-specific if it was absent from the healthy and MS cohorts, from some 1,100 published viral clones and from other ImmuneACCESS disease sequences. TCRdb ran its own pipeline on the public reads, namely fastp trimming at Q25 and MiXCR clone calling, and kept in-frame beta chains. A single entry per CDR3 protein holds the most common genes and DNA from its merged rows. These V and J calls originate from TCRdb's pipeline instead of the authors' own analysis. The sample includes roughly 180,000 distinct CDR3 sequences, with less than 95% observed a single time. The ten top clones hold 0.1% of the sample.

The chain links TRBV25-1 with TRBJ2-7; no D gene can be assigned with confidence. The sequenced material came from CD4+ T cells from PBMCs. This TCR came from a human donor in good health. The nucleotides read TGTGCCAGCAGTGAATCCCCGACAATTTACGAGCAGTACTTC. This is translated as CASSESPTIYEQYF.